The 12 T cell receptor beta chains given below trace back to one sample, sequenced in a study of blood T cell repertoires in COVID-19. Measured with immunoSEQ multiplex PCR; TCRdb has only the in-frame clones, and not every one. The sample shows 110,000 to 150,000 clones, about four fifths of them seen only once. Material: PBMCs or T cells enriched from blood (not recorded which). The receptors originated from a man aged 50 to 59 who had recovered from COVID-19.

CDR3 residues: CASSKYCASGDNEQFF. CDR3 DNA: TGTGCCAGCAGCAAATATTGCGCTAGCGGGGACAATGAGCAGTTCTTC. The V call is TRBV21-1, the J call TRBJ2-1; no check of the table's D call, TRBD2, against the DNA was made. TRBV21-1 is a documented pseudogene. The CDR3 contains 16 residues.

This sequence joins TRBV6-2 or TRBV6-3 and TRBJ1-4; TRBD1 might be the D (5 bases). The V gene's germline CDR1 is MNHEY and CDR2 SVGEGT. The CDR3 spans 16 residues. V dropped 0 bases and J dropped 8 bases, with 16 bases sitting between them. The CDR3 DNA reads as TGTGCCAGCAGTTACTCGACTCTTGACAGTCCCGAAAAACTGTTTTTT. As protein: CASSYSTLDSPEKLFF.

CDR3 residues: CASSLGTTLNEKLFF. CDR3 in DNA: TGTGCCAGCAGCCTAGGGACTACTCTAAATGAAAAACTGTTTTTT. This chain links TRBV3-1 (or the pseudogene TRBV3-2) with TRBJ1-4; D is perhaps TRBD1 (5 bases). Germline V lookup: CDR1 LGHDT, CDR2 YNNKEL (reference sequence). Trimming took 4 bases from V and 5 from J, leaving 14 bases between them. CDR3 length: 15 amino acids.

This chain connects TRBV27 to TRBJ1-1; TRBD1 might be the D (5 bases). V shed 5 bases and J shed 2 bases, with 9 bases lying between them. CDR1 and CDR2 (germline): MNHEY, SMNVEV (reference sequence). CDR3 length: 13 residues. The CDR3: CASSPGQNTEAFF. Here the CDR3 DNA reads TGTGCCAGCAGTCCTGGACAAAACACTGAAGCTTTCTTT.

The V and J genes are TRBV28 and TRBJ1-5, with D perhaps TRBD1 (6 bases). Germline assignment: CDR1 MDHEN and CDR2 SYDVKM. The CDR3 length is 17 residues. Trimming removed 5 bases at V and 2 bases at J, with 19 bases between. Here the CDR3 reads CASSPQGQSSRNQPQHF. CDR3 DNA: TGTGCCAGCAGTCCTCAGGGACAATCCTCCCGCAATCAGCCCCAGCATTTT.

In the case of this clone: Other nucleotide sequences in the sample specify the same CDR3. V usage is TRBV5-1 and J usage is TRBJ1-5, with 10 bases identical to TRBD1. V shed 4 bases and J 4 bases; nucleotides not matched to a gene: 5. Per germline, CDR1 SGHRS and CDR2 YFSETQ. CDR3 length: 15 amino acids. The CDR3 protein is CASSPGQGRNQPQHF. The CDR3 DNA reads as TGCGCCAGCAGCCCGGGACAGGGGCGAAATCAGCCCCAGCATTTT.

CDR3 sequence: CASSSSSGGPYEQYF. DNA of the CDR3: TGTGCCAGCAGCTCGTCTAGCGGGGGGCCCTACGAGCAGTACTTC. The chain links TRBV5-4 to TRBJ2-7, with 11 bases identical to TRBD2. The V gene end was trimmed by 3 bases and the J gene end by 2 bases; junction bases not matched to a gene: 4. The CDR3 is 15 residues long. Germline CDR1 and CDR2: SGHNT and YYREEE (reference sequence).

The sample holds a few counts of this clone. The chain employs TRBV19 and TRBJ2-3; TRBD2 matches at 9 bases. V was clipped by 7 bases and J by 2 bases; unmatched bases: 7. The CDR3 length is 15 residues. Germline V gives CDR1 LNHDA, CDR2 SQIVND (reference sequence). CDR3 amino acids: CASNVAGGLTDTQYF. CDR3 bases: TGTGCCAGTAATGTCGCGGGGGGGCTCACAGATACGCAGTATTTT.

The chain is built from TRBV5-8 and TRBJ2-2; tentatively, D is TRBD2 (5 bases). Trimming removed 1 base from V and 2 bases from J, with 15 bases in between. CDR3 size: 17 residues. The germline CDR1 and CDR2 sequences are SGHTS and YDEGEE. In DNA, the CDR3 is TGTGCCAGCAGCTTGACTAGGTCGGGCGTTAACACCGGGGAGCTGTTTTTT. Amino acid sequence: CASSLTRSGVNTGELFF.

In nucleotides, the CDR3 is TGTGCCAGCGGTTCAGACAGGGGGCGTACTGAAGCTTTCTTT. Residues: CASGSDRGRTEAFF. V and J are TRBV9 and TRBJ1-1, with 10 bases that match TRBD1. V lost 7 bases to trimming and J lost 5 bases; unmatched junction nucleotides: 8. The CDR3 totals 14 residues. Germline V gene data show CDR1 as SGDLS and CDR2 as YYNGEE.

This sequence joins TRBV25-1 and TRBJ2-1, with 7 bases aligning to TRBD1. This CDR3 contains 14 residues. From germline, CDR1 is MGHDK and CDR2 SYGVNS. V lost 8 bases, J lost 0 bases, and 4 bases stayed unmatched. CDR3 sequence reads: CASSRQGSYNEQFF. DNA of the CDR3: TGTGCCAGCTCCCGACAGGGCTCCTACAATGAGCAGTTCTTC.

The gene calls are TRBV7-2 and TRBJ2-5, with D possibly being TRBD2 (5 bases). Germline V lookup: CDR1 SGHTA, CDR2 FQGNSA. Deletions cut 4 bases from V and 5 bases from J, with 17 bases between. This CDR3 has 15 residues. The chain's CDR3 is CASSSRATTPETQYF. The DNA for the CDR3 is TGTGCCAGCAGCTCCAGAGCGACTACCCCCGAGACCCAGTACTTC.